A single sample gave rise to the 9 T cell receptor beta chains below, sequenced in a study of blood T cell repertoires in COVID-19. Data came from immunoSEQ multiplex PCR; TCRdb stores just in-frame clones and leaves some out. The profile shows some 160,000 clones, 84% of them singletons. Sequencing used peripheral blood. The source of these receptors is a man between 65 and 85 years old with active or convalescent COVID-19.

The chain combines TRBV10-3 with TRBJ2-1; no clear D. The CDR3 contains 13 residues. V lost 10 bases to trimming and J lost 1 base, with 11 bases between them. The V gene's germline CDR1 is ENHRY and CDR2 SYGVKD. In DNA, the CDR3 is TGTGCCACAAGTGGTGAGTCCTACAATGAGCAGTTCTTC. Protein sequence: CATSGESYNEQFF.

This chain links TRBV9 with TRBJ2-7; TRBD1 matches at 12 bases. Unmatched junction bases numbered 5, after V lost 4 bases and J lost 3 bases. Germline values: CDR1 SGDLS, CDR2 YYNGEE. The CDR3 extends over 15 amino acids. In DNA, the CDR3 is TGTGCCAGCAGCCCCGGGACAGGGGGCATCTACGAGCAGTACTTC. Residues: CASSPGTGGIYEQYF.

This chain connects TRBV27 to TRBJ2-7; 14 bases match TRBD2. Unmatched junction bases numbered 4, after V lost 6 bases and J lost 0 bases. Looked up from germline, CDR1 is MNHEY and CDR2 is SMNVEV (reference sequence). The CDR3 sequence is 16 residues long. The CDR3 reads CASSLGTSGSSYEQYF. For the CDR3, the DNA is TGTGCCAGCAGCCTCGGGACTAGCGGGAGCTCCTACGAGCAGTACTTC.

V gene TRBV27 combines with J gene TRBJ2-7, with D hard to call. V was cut by 6 bases and J by 1 base, with 7 bases left in between. The CDR3 is 12 residues long. Germline V gene data show CDR1 as MNHEY and CDR2 as SMNVEV (reference sequence). DNA of the CDR3: TGTGCCAGCAGCTCCGGGTCCTACGAGCAGTACTTC. Translating gives CASSSGSYEQYF.

V usage is TRBV5-1 and J usage is TRBJ2-3, with 12 bases aligning to TRBD1. CDR3 length: 19 residues. Germline values: CDR1 SGHRS, CDR2 YFSETQ. Trimming removed 3 bases from V and 2 bases from J; junction bases left unmatched: 13. DNA for the CDR3: TGCGCCAGCAGCTCCTCCGGGACAGGGGGCGAGAGGGCCACAGATACGCAGTATTTT. Its translation is CASSSSGTGGERATDTQYF.

The chain carries TRBV5-4 and TRBJ2-7, with a tentative D call TRBD1 (8 bases). The germline V gene encodes CDR1 SGHNT and CDR2 YYREEE (reference sequence). The V gene lost 4 bases and the J gene lost 6 bases, with 20 bases spanning the gap. This CDR3 spans 15 amino acids. CDR3 residues: CASSRAGQGGGEQYF. CDR3 nucleotides: TGTGCCAGCAGCCGGGCAGGACAGGGAGGGGGCGAGCAGTACTTC.

V and J are TRBV23-1 and TRBJ1-3; 9 nucleotides match TRBD1. TRBV23-1 is flagged as an ORF with uncertain function. Trimming cost V 8 bases and J 8 bases; bases outside gene matches: 10. The CDR3 spans 14 residues. CDR3 nucleotide sequence: TGCGCCAGCGTACAACAGGGGGCTGCGGACACCATATATTTT. It specifies CASVQQGAADTIYF.

The genes are TRBV6-6 and TRBJ2-7; 8 bases map to TRBD2. V lost 2 bases, J lost 2 bases, and 2 bases stayed unmatched. The CDR3 length is 14 residues. CDR1 MNHNY and CDR2 SVGAGI come from the germline V gene (reference sequence). The CDR3 sequence is CASSYRRGAYEQYF. CDR3 sequence (DNA): TGTGCCAGCAGTTACCGGCGGGGGGCCTACGAGCAGTACTTC.

V is TRBV30 and J is TRBJ1-2; 7 bases line up with TRBD1. The trim removed 1 base at V and 6 bases at J, leaving 11 bases unmatched. Germline loops: CDR1 GTSNPN, CDR2 SVGIG (reference sequence). The CDR3 has 15 amino acids. The CDR3 DNA reads as TGTGCCTGGAGTGCGGCCCACAGGGGATCTCATGGCTACACCTTC. This codes for CAWSAAHRGSHGYTF. Full variable domain (rest looked up from reference TRBV30 and TRBJ1-2): SQTIHQWPATLVQPVGSPLSLECTVEGTSNPNLYWYRQAAGRGLQLLFYSVGIGQISSEVPQNLSASRPQDRQFILSSKKLLLSDSGFYLCAWSAAHRGSHGYTFGSGTRLTVV.